The entry below gives a single T cell receptor beta chain sequence along with its context. This entry comes from a study of blood T cell repertoires in COVID-19. Study-level background: Some COVID-19 samples were acute and others convalescent; all came from the United States, Italy and Spain. Sources were T cells, B-cell-depleted T cells, or PBMCs; the material itself was cDNA or gDNA.

The assay was immunoSEQ multiplex PCR, and TCRdb's table has in-frame clones only and misses some. The sample has around 250,000 clones; roughly 90% are singletons. From germline, CDR1 is SGHNT and CDR2 YENEEA. The CDR3 sequence is 14 residues long. The junction had 5 bases not matched to a gene; V was cut back by 5 bases and J by 4 bases. Seattle cases were enrolled at active infection and followed longitudinally. The sequenced sample consisted of peripheral blood. This receptor was identified in a woman aged 55-69 years with COVID-19, enrolled during active disease. This chain links TRBV11-3 with TRBJ2-1; 7 bases fit TRBD1. The chain's CDR3 is CASSPGTVYNEQFF. DNA of the CDR3: TGTGCCAGCAGCCCCGGGACAGTATACAATGAGCAGTTCTTC. Drawing the rest from reference TRBV11-3 and TRBJ2-1, the complete variable domain is EAGVVQSPRYKIIEKKQPVAFWCNPISGHNTLYWYLQNLGQGPELLIRYENEEAVDDSQLPKDRFSAERLKGVDSTLKIQPAELGDSAVYLCASSPGTVYNEQFFGPGTRLTVL.